This TCR beta chain stems from a study of PD-1 and CTLA-4 blockade in melanoma. This clone has a single count. The protocol was immunoSEQ multiplex PCR, while the TCRdb copy is restricted to in-frame clones and leaves out a portion. The data contain tens of thousands of clones, about 91% of them singletons. The sequencing used CD8+ T cells from peripheral blood, collected from a patient given anti-PD-1 treatment. This sequence was found in a human donor with melanoma.

CDR3 sequence reads: CATSDHTGELFF. DNA for the CDR3: TGTGCCACCAGTGATCACACCGGGGAGCTGTTTTTT. The V and J genes are TRBV24-1 and TRBJ2-2; D remains ambiguous. The V gene's germline CDR1 is KGHDR and CDR2 SFDVKD. V was trimmed by 3 bases and J by 3 bases, leaving 1 base between them. The CDR3 is 12 amino acids.